This passage covers 17 T cell receptor beta chains from one sample sequenced in a study of T cells after yellow fever vaccination. TCRdb fed the 5' RACE reads into MiXCR, producing one record per CDR3 protein. The repertoire holds some 560,000 distinct CDR3 sequences, with around a sixth as singletons. The sample was PBMCs, taken more than 4 days after the first yellow fever vaccination. All receptors come from a man between 18 and 29 years old who received the YFV17D yellow fever vaccine.

A note on this clonotype: At one of its ends the junction is not consistent with the germline gene, which may arise from a read error. The chain links TRBV28 to TRBJ2-3, with TRBD1 matching over 7 bases. Germline CDR1 reads MDHEN; CDR2 reads SYDVKM. CDR3 length: 15 amino acids. The CDR3 DNA is TGTGCCAGCACCTTCGCAGGGGGACACACAGATATGCAGTATTTT. This gives the protein CASTFAGGHTDMQYF. The whole variable domain, filled in from reference TRBV28 and TRBJ2-3, reads DVKVTQSSRYLVKRTGEKVFLECVQDMDHENMFWYRQDPGLGLRLIYFSYDVKMKEKGDIPEGYSVSREKKERFSLILESASTNQTSMYLCASTFAGGHTDMQYFGPGTRLTVL.

The gene calls are TRBV4-2 and TRBJ2-4; 7 bases map to TRBD2. The trim removed 4 bases at V and 7 bases at J, leaving 7 bases unmatched. The V gene's germline CDR1 is LGHNA and CDR2 YNFKEQ. This CDR3 region has 14 residues. CDR3: CASSLGLEWNIQYF. Written as DNA, the CDR3 is TGTGCCAGCAGCCTCGGACTAGAGTGGAACATTCAGTACTTC.

This clonotype was picked up a small number of times. This sequence joins TRBV9 and TRBJ1-1; D remains unclear. With 4 bases removed from V and 8 bases from J, the gap between germline ends came to 18 bases. There are 14 residues in the CDR3. Germline V lookup: CDR1 SGDLS, CDR2 YYNGEE. In DNA, the CDR3 is TGTGCCAGCAGCCTCCGGACGGGGAATTACGAAGCTTTCTTT. The encoded protein is CASSLRTGNYEAFF.

This clonotype was recorded at least ten times. This chain connects TRBV29-1 to TRBJ2-3; D is possibly TRBD1 or TRBD2 (5 bases each). Germline V gene sequence: CDR1 SQVTM, CDR2 ANQGSEA. Trimming left V 6 bases short and J 5 bases short, with 18 bases between. The CDR3 spans 14 residues. The CDR3 sequence is CSVAIEGQGDTQYF. CDR3 nucleotides: TGCAGCGTCGCAATAGAGGGGCAAGGAGATACGCAGTATTTT.

The chain joins TRBV10-3 to TRBJ2-5; no clear D gene. Germline V gene data show CDR1 as ENHRY and CDR2 as SYGVKD. Trimming removed 8 bases from V and 5 bases from J, with 12 bases in between. The CDR3 runs 12 residues. CDR3 sequence reads: CAIRTGFETQYF. CDR3 bases: TGTGCCATCCGGACCGGTTTCGAGACCCAGTACTTC.

This chain uses TRBV18 with TRBJ1-2, with 12 bases aligning to TRBD1. Unmatched junction bases numbered 8, after V lost 1 base and J lost 8 bases. The CDR3 has 16 residues. Germline-derived CDR1 and CDR2 are KGHSH and LQKENI. For the CDR3, the DNA is TGTGCCAGCTCACCACAGACGGGACAGGGGGCCCTAGGCTACACCTTC. This translates into CASSPQTGQGALGYTF.

This clonotype turned up a few times. The chain combines TRBV7-2 with TRBJ2-1, with 8 bases fitting TRBD2. The J segment lost 6 bases and the V segment lost 1 base, leaving 8 bases of the junction unmatched. Germline lookup yields CDR1 SGHTA and CDR2 FQGNSA. The CDR3 is 16 residues long. The CDR3: CASSLGGGPLRNEQFF. In DNA form, the CDR3 reads TGTGCCAGCAGCTTAGGCGGGGGGCCCCTCCGCAATGAGCAGTTCTTC.

The CDR3 here is CASSFRGQGDTQYF. CDR3 sequence (DNA): TGTGCCAGCAGCTTCAGGGGGCAGGGAGATACGCAGTATTTT. The rearrangement joins TRBV11-2 to TRBJ2-3; 8 bases line up with TRBD1. Germline V lookup: CDR1 SGHAT, CDR2 FQNNGV. The CDR3 is made up of 14 amino acids. Trimming took 3 bases from V and 5 from J; bases not matched to a gene: 4.

A few counts support this clonotype. This chain joins TRBV4-1 and TRBJ2-3; D is undetermined. The V gene's germline CDR1 is MGHRA and CDR2 YSYEKL. Trimming removed 2 bases from V and 4 bases from J, with 4 bases in between. This CDR3 has 12 amino acids. The CDR3 DNA reads as TGCGCCAGCAGCCAACGGGCAGATACGCAGTATTTT. Translated, it gives CASSQRADTQYF.

This clonotype was counted between two and nine times. V and J are TRBV27 and TRBJ1-2; tentatively, D is TRBD1 (6 bases). V lost 6 bases and J 4 bases, leaving 21 bases between the germline ends. Germline CDR1 is MNHEY and CDR2 is SMNVEV (reference sequence). The CDR3 spans 16 residues. The DNA for the CDR3 is TGTGCCAGCAGACGCGGGACACCCAGCGCTGGCTATGGCTACACCTTC. This sequence encodes CASRRGTPSAGYGYTF.

The sample holds a few counts of this clonotype. The chain is built from TRBV2 and TRBJ2-1; D remains unclear. The CDR3 loop spans 12 amino acids. V lost 6 bases, J lost 6 bases, and 9 bases lay in between. Germline CDR1 reads SNHLY; CDR2 reads FYNNEI. The CDR3 region is CASRVTVNEQFF. The DNA for the CDR3 is TGTGCCAGCAGGGTAACTGTCAATGAGCAGTTCTTC.

This rearrangement joins TRBV6-5 to TRBJ2-3, with no clear D. The V end was cut by 3 bases, the J end by 2 bases, with 12 bases between. The CDR3 runs to 15 residues. CDR1 is MNHEY and CDR2 is SVGAGI in the germline V gene. The CDR3 spells CASSYSPTFTDTQYF. The CDR3 bases are TGTGCCAGCAGTTATTCCCCGACATTCACAGATACGCAGTATTTT.

CDR3 in amino acids: CASSQVVAAGGPNNEQFF. CDR3 DNA sequence: TGCGCCAGCAGCCAAGTTGTGGCGGCGGGGGGGCCTAACAATGAGCAGTTCTTC. The V gene is TRBV4-1, the J gene TRBJ2-1; 9 positions match TRBD2. The CDR3 runs 18 residues. Germline CDR1 MGHRA, CDR2 YSYEKL. V lost 1 base and J lost 5; bases outside the gene matches: 12.

Only a few counts were recorded for this clonotype. The V call is TRBV20-1, the J call TRBJ1-2, with D perhaps matching TRBD1 (5 bases). CDR1 is DFQATT and CDR2 is SNEGSKA in the germline V gene (reference sequence). The CDR3 sequence is 11 residues long. CDR3 amino acids: CSAQGRDGYTF. The CDR3 DNA reads TGCAGCGCCCAGGGTAGGGATGGCTACACCTTC.

This clonotype has only a few counts. The chain links TRBV4-1 to TRBJ2-7, with D unresolved. This CDR3 comprises 16 residues. The V end lost 0 bases, the J end lost 0 bases, and 12 bases lay between the germline ends. Germline loops: CDR1 MGHRA, CDR2 YSYEKL. The CDR3 nucleotides read TGCGCCAGCAGCCAAGATTGGCTCCTGAGCTCCTACGAGCAGTACTTC. It specifies CASSQDWLLSSYEQYF.

This clonotype was recorded only once. The V call is TRBV6-1, the J call TRBJ1-3, with a weak D call TRBD1 (6 bases). The V end lost 0 bases, the J end lost 1 base, and 13 bases lay between the germline ends. The CDR3 has 17 amino acids. The germline V gene encodes CDR1 MNHNS and CDR2 SASEGT. CDR3 protein: CASSEALPQGSGNTIYF. CDR3 nucleotide sequence: TGTGCCAGCAGTGAAGCGTTACCTCAGGGGTCTGGAAACACCATATATTTT.

This clonotype was counted a few times. The V call is TRBV7-9, the J call TRBJ2-1, with D tentatively TRBD1 (5 bases). Germline assignment: CDR1 SEHNR and CDR2 FQNEAQ (reference sequence). V was trimmed by 9 bases and J by 10 bases, leaving 10 bases between them. There are 10 residues in the CDR3. The CDR3 spells CARRTIEQFF. The CDR3 coding sequence is TGTGCCAGACGGACAATCGAGCAGTTCTTC.